This TCR beta chain was observed in a study of cytomegalovirus exposure and HLA in healthy donors. The study's findings and limits: A later analysis showed that HLA-associated TCR beta chains had undergone more clonal expansion than equally common others. In most subjects, TCR beta sequences reportedly gave accurate predictions of HLA-A and HLA-B alleles. Reported results showed that the classifier diagnosed cytomegalovirus status with high specificity and sensitivity. Later on, an analysis found that several of the most significant clusters appeared to be linked to common viral pathogens, which included parvovirus B19.

PCR amplification relied on 60 Vbeta primers (plus 13 Jbeta primers). Assay: immunoSEQ multiplex PCR; the TCRdb copy retains only in-frame clones and omits some. This sample yields some 80,000 clones, of which around 78% are seen a single time; 5.5% to 7% belongs to the top ten. This CDR3 comprises 16 residues. Germline trimming cut 4 bases from V and 1 base from J; bases unmatched to any gene: 9. The germline V gene has CDR1 MGHRA and CDR2 YSYEKL. Regarding this clone: Its specificity is not known.

This clonotype was obtained from a young man in good health and CMV-seropositive. The rearrangement links TRBV4-1 to TRBJ2-7, with TRBD1 matching over 8 bases. Sequencing was performed on PBMCs. Here the CDR3 DNA reads TGCGCCAGCAGCCCCCGCTTCCGGGACAGGTCCTACGAGCAGTACTTC. This codes for CASSPRFRDRSYEQYF.